This TCR beta chain was documented in a study of cytomegalovirus exposure and HLA in healthy donors. Donors were drawn from the roughly 130-subject validation cohort, separate from the approximately 680-subject first cohort. Repertoires were generated with immunoSEQ multiplex PCR, while TCRdb's copy carries only in-frame clones and drops some. The sample has some 200,000 clones, 65% to 90% seen once. Germline values: CDR1 SQVTM, CDR2 ANQGSEA. With V trimmed by 7 bases and J by 5 bases, 10 bases remained unmatched. CDR3 length equals 13 residues. The receptor comes from a woman in her twenties or thirties in good health and CMV-seropositive. This chain connects TRBV29-1 to TRBJ2-5, with 7 positions matching TRBD2. The sequenced sample was PBMCs. The chain's CDR3 is CSAGSGIRETQYF. The CDR3 bases are TGCAGCGCGGGAAGCGGGATCCGGGAGACCCAGTACTTC.